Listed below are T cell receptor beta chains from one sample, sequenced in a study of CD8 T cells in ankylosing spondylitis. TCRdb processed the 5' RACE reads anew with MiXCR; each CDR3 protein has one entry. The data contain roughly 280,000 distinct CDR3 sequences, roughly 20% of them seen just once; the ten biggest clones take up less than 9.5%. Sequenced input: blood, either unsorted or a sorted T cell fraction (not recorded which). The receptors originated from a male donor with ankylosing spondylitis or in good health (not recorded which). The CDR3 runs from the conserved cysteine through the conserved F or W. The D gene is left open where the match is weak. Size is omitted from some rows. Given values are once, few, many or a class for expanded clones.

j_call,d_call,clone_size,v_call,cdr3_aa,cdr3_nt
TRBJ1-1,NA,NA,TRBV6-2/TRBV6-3,CASSGGEAFF,TGTGCCAGCAGTGGCGGAGAAGCTTTCTTT
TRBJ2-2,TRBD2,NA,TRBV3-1,CASSQVAGGRTGELFF,TGTGCCAGCAGCCAAGTTGCGGGAGGTCGGACCGGGGAGCTGTTTTTT
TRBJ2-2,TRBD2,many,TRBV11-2,CASSLFSGGRDTGELFF,TGTGCCAGCAGCCTATTCAGCGGTGGGAGGGACACCGGGGAGCTGTTTTTT
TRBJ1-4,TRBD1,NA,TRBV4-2,CASSQSLDREFEKLFF,TGTGCCAGCAGTCAATCCCTGGACAGGGAATTTGAAAAACTGTTTTTT
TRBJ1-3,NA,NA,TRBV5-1,CASSSATGNTIYF,TGCGCCAGCAGCTCTGCAACTGGAAACACCATATATTTT
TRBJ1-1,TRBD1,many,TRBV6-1,CASRAGTGLYTEAFF,TGTGCCAGCAGGGCCGGGACAGGGTTATACACTGAAGCTTTCTTT
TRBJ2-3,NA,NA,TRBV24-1,CATSAPQAGNIADTQYF,TGTGCCACCAGTGCCCCACAGGCGGGAAATATCGCAGATACGCAGTATTTT
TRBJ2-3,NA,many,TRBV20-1,CSATDGTDTQYF,TGCAGTGCCACGGATGGCACAGATACGCAGTATTTT
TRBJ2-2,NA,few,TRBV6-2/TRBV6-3,CASTRATGELFF,TGTGCCAGCACGCGGGCCACCGGGGAGCTGTTTTTT
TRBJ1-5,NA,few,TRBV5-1,CASSLGEFSNQPQHF,TGCGCCAGCAGCTTGGGGGAGTTTAGCAATCAGCCCCAGCATTTT
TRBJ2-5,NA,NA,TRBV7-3,CASSLSAGRETQYF,TGTGCCAGCAGCTTAAGCGCGGGAAGAGAGACCCAGTACTTC
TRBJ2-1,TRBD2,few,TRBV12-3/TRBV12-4,CASSLQGLGGNEQFF,TGTGCCAGCAGTCTGCAGGGACTGGGGGGGAATGAGCAGTTCTTC
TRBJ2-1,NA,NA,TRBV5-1,CASSLDSQGHKFF,TGCGCCAGCAGCTTGGATTCGCAGGGGCATAAGTTCTTC
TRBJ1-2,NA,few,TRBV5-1,CASRGDGYTF,TGCGCCAGCAGAGGCGATGGCTACACCTTC
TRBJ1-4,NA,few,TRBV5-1,CASKQTAGFQEKLFF,TGCGCCAGCAAACAGACGGCAGGGTTTCAGGAAAAACTGTTTTTT
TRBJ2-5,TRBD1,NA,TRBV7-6,CASSSGQGKETQYF,TGTGCCAGCAGCTCGGGACAGGGAAAAGAGACCCAGTACTTC
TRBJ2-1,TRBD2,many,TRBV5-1,CASSSDFPGLAGVTNEQFF,TGCGCCAGCAGCTCGGATTTCCCGGGACTAGCGGGAGTAACCAATGAGCAGTTCTTC
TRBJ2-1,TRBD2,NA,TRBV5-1,CASSRGLAGGSYNEQFF,TGCGCCAGCAGCCGGGGACTAGCGGGAGGATCCTACAATGAGCAGTTCTTC
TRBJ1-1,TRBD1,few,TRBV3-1,CASSKQGVGTEAFF,TGTGCCAGCAGCAAACAGGGGGTCGGCACTGAAGCTTTCTTT
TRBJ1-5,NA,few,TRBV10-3,CAISDVVTPNQPQHF,TGTGCCATCAGTGATGTTGTGACACCGAATCAGCCCCAGCATTTT
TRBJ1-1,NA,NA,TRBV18,CASSGQPDTEAFF,TGTGCCAGCTCAGGGCAGCCGGACACTGAAGCTTTCTTT
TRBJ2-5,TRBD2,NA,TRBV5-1,CATKRDESETQYF,TGCGCCACCAAGCGGGACGAGTCGGAGACCCAGTACTTC
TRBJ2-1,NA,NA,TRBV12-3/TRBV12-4,CASSFVRRSYNEQFF,TGTGCCAGCAGTTTTGTGCGTCGCTCCTACAATGAGCAGTTCTTC
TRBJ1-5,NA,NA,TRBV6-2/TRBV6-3,CASRDRNQPQHF,TGTGCCAGCAGAGATCGCAATCAGCCCCAGCATTTT
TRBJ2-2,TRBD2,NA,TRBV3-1,CASSPWTSLGGGELFF,TGTGCCAGCAGCCCCTGGACTAGCCTTGGTGGCGGGGAGCTGTTTTTT
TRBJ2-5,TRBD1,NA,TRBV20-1,CSATHRGGKTQYF,TGCAGTGCAACGCACAGGGGTGGTAAGACCCAGTACTTC
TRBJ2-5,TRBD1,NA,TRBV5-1,CASSLVAQGAGETQYF,TGCGCCAGCAGCTTGGTGGCCCAGGGGGCTGGAGAGACCCAGTACTTC
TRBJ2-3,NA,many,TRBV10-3,CATEQGRADTQYF,TGTGCCACCGAACAGGGTAGAGCAGATACGCAGTATTTT
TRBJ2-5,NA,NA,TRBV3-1,CASSQAGLGETQYF,TGTGCCAGCAGCCAAGCGGGCTTGGGGGAGACCCAGTACTTC
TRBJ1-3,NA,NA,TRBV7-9,CASSLWLLDAGNTIYF,TGTGCCAGCAGCTTGTGGCTCCTGGACGCCGGAAACACCATATATTTT
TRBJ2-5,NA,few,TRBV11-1,CASSLPLEETQYF,TGTGCCAGCAGCTTACCCCTGGAGGAGACCCAGTACTTC
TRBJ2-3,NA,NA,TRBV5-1,CASSSPGEDTQYF,TGCGCCAGCAGCTCCCCCGGGGAAGATACGCAGTATTTT
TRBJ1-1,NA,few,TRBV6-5,CASSYFGGPNTEAFF,TGTGCCAGCAGTTACTTCGGGGGCCCGAACACTGAAGCTTTCTTT
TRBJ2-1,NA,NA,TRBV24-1,CATSDYQGSGFNEQFF,TGTGCCACCAGTGATTATCAGGGATCGGGGTTTAATGAGCAGTTCTTC
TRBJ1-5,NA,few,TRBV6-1,CASRPRGRLGSSPQHF,TGTGCCAGCAGACCCCGGGGGAGACTGGGGTCATCGCCCCAGCATTTT
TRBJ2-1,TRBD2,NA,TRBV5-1,CASSPLAGWGEQFF,TGCGCCAGCAGCCCATTAGCGGGATGGGGTGAGCAGTTCTTC
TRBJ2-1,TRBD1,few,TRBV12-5,CASGLGRTGSNEQFF,TGTGCTAGTGGTTTGGGGAGGACAGGCTCCAATGAGCAGTTCTTC
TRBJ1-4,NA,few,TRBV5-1,CASSFTGATNEKLFF,TGCGCCAGCAGCTTTACGGGAGCAACTAATGAAAAACTGTTTTTT
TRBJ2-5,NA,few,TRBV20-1,CSASWAGRDETQYF,TGCAGTGCTAGTTGGGCAGGGCGTGATGAGACCCAGTACTTC
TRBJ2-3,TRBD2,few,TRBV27,CASSLSFLLWGSGEPSTDTQYF,TGTGCCAGCAGTTTATCGTTTCTGCTATGGGGTAGCGGGGAACCTAGCACAGATACGCAGTATTTT
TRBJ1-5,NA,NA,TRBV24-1,CATSDTPSNQPQHF,TGTGCCACCAGCGATACACCTAGCAATCAGCCCCAGCATTTT
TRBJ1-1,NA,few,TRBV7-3,CASSLTGFMNTEAFF,TGTGCCAGCAGCTTAACAGGCTTCATGAACACTGAAGCTTTCTTT
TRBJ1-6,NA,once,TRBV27,CASSLFPGAGSPLHF,TGTGCCAGCAGTTTATTTCCGGGGGCAGGATCACCCCTCCACTTT
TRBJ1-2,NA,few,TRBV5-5,CASSLSEGLSRARYGYTF,TGTGCCAGCAGCTTGAGCGAAGGCCTGAGCCGGGCACGGTATGGCTACACCTTC
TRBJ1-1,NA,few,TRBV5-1,CASSSGRVVDTEAFF,TGCGCCAGCAGTTCGGGGAGGGTTGTGGACACTGAAGCTTTCTTT
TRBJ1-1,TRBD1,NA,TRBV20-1,CSARGNRGQRNTEAFF,TGCAGTGCTAGGGGGAACAGGGGGCAAAGGAACACTGAAGCTTTCTTT
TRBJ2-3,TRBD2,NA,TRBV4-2,CASSQGTSGPSTDTQYF,TGTGCCAGCAGCCAAGGAACTAGCGGGCCTAGCACAGATACGCAGTATTTT
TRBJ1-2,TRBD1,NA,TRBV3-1,CASTDRAYGYTF,TGTGCCAGCACGGACAGGGCCTATGGCTACACCTTC
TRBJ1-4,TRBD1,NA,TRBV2,CASSRTDRDSDRKLFF,TGTGCCAGCAGTCGGACGGACCGGGACAGCGACCGAAAACTGTTTTTT
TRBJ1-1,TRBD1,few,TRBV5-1,CASSFTGTGNTEAFF,TGCGCCAGCAGCTTCACCGGGACAGGGAACACTGAAGCTTTCTTT
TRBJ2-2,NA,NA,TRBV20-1,CSASGLNPNTGELFF,TGCAGTGCGAGCGGACTTAACCCGAACACCGGGGAGCTGTTTTTT
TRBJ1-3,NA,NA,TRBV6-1,CASSPLPGNTIYF,TGTGCCAGCAGTCCACTCCCCGGAAACACCATATATTTT
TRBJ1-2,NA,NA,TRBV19,CASSTGPGYGYTF,TGTGCCAGTAGTACGGGGCCTGGCTATGGCTACACCTTC
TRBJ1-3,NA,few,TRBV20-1,CSARDMSGGSAGNTIYF,TGCAGTGCTAGAGATATGTCCGGGGGTAGTGCTGGAAACACCATATATTTT
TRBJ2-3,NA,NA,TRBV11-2,CASSQSRVADTQYF,TGTGCCAGCAGCCAGAGCAGGGTCGCAGATACGCAGTATTTT
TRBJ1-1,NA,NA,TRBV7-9,CASSLRSGADMNTEAFF,TGTGCCAGCAGCTTGAGATCGGGAGCCGACATGAACACTGAAGCTTTCTTT